The 29 T cell receptor beta chains in this list originate from one sample, sequenced in a study of T cells in Graves' hyperthyroidism and ophthalmopathy. Amplification yielded TCR beta CDR3 regions, with RNA transcripts as the source. First-round RT-PCR with HTBI primers amplified the TCR CDR3 region. TCRdb called the multiplex PCR reads again in MiXCR, with one record for every CDR3 protein. The sample records 250,000 to 300,000 distinct CDR3 sequences, around 13% being singletons. Specimen: blood. Receptors were obtained from a woman aged 40 to 55 with Graves' hyperthyroidism.

This clonotype was seen just once. The chain employs TRBV28 and TRBJ2-2; 10 bases are a match to TRBD2. Germline V CDR1 and CDR2: MDHEN, SYDVKM. Germline trimming cut 2 bases from V and 5 bases from J; bases unmatched to any gene: 11. The CDR3 length is 18 residues. The CDR3, as DNA: TGTGCCAGCAGTTTAGAGGGCCTAGCGGGAGAAAGTACCGGGGAGCTGTTTTTT. This translates into CASSLEGLAGESTGELFF.

This clonotype was recorded at least ten times. The CDR3 DNA follows: TGCGCCAGCAGCTTACGCGGGAGTGAGACCGGGGAGCTGTTTTTT. Amino acids: CASSLRGSETGELFF. The V call is TRBV5-1, the J call TRBJ2-2; TRBD2 aligns across 7 bases. The length of the CDR3 is 15 residues. Germline V gene sequence: CDR1 SGHRS, CDR2 YFSETQ. The trim removed 2 bases at V and 5 bases at J, leaving 6 bases unmatched.

The CDR3 sequence: CASGLFGTSGTLAKNIQYF. In nucleotides, the CDR3 is TGTGCTAGTGGTTTGTTTGGGACTAGCGGGACTTTAGCCAAAAACATTCAGTACTTC. The chain is built from TRBV12-5 and TRBJ2-4; 13 nucleotides line up with TRBD2. The germline V gene encodes CDR1 LGHNT and CDR2 FRNRAP. This CDR3 has 19 residues. The V gene end was trimmed by 2 bases and the J gene end by 0 bases; junction bases not matched to a gene: 7.

This clonotype was detected many times. This rearrangement joins TRBV11-2 to TRBJ2-3; no clear D. Trimming shortened V by 8 bases and J by 5 bases, and 20 bases separated the two germline ends. CDR1 is SGHAT, CDR2 FQNNGV, per germline. The CDR3 runs to 15 residues. The CDR3 loop reads CASGFSGGFEDTQYF. CDR3 sequence (DNA): TGTGCCAGCGGATTTTCGGGTGGGTTCGAAGATACGCAGTATTTT.

The V call is TRBV14, the J call TRBJ2-7; 9 positions agree with TRBD2. This CDR3 has 14 residues. V shed 3 bases, J shed 5 bases, and the junction held 5 bases outside the gene matches. The germline V gene encodes CDR1 SGHDN and CDR2 FVKESK. The DNA for the CDR3 is TGTGCCAGCAGCCACTCAGCGGGAGGTCACGAGCAGTACTTC. This sequence encodes CASSHSAGGHEQYF.

This clonotype has at least ten counts. This chain uses TRBV15 with TRBJ2-2; TRBD2 is a possible D gene (6 bases). This CDR3 contains 14 residues. V lost 8 bases, J lost 5 bases, and 15 bases lay in between. Germline V gene sequence: CDR1 LNHNV, CDR2 YYDKDF (reference sequence). In DNA form, the CDR3 reads TGTGCCACCGGTCTGACTAGTACGACCGGGGAGCTGTTTTTT. Translating it yields CATGLTSTTGELFF. Supplemented by reference TRBV15 and TRBJ2-2, the full variable domain reads DAMVIQNPRYQVTQFGKPVTLSCSQTLNHNVMYWYQQKSSQAPKLLFHYYDKDFNNEADTPDNFQSRRPNTSFCFLDIRSPGLGDTAMYLCATGLTSTTGELFFGEGSRLTVL.

This clonotype was observed at least ten times. The V and J genes are TRBV20-1 and TRBJ1-1; no firm D call. Germline lookup yields CDR1 DFQATT and CDR2 SNEGSKA (reference sequence). This CDR3 contains 15 residues. Deletions cut 0 bases from V and 3 bases from J, with 14 bases between. The DNA for the CDR3 is TGCAGTGCTAGAGATCTGGCCAGGTCGGACACTGAAGCTTTCTTT. Translated, it gives CSARDLARSDTEAFF.

This clonotype was counted ten times or more. This chain joins TRBV5-1 and TRBJ1-1; D is possibly TRBD1 (5 bases). Deletions cut 4 bases from V and 7 bases from J, with 17 bases between. The CDR3 extends over 14 amino acids. Germline CDR1 reads SGHRS; CDR2 reads YFSETQ. The CDR3 spells CASSPFNSGGEAFF. The CDR3 region has the DNA TGCGCCAGCAGCCCCTTTAACTCCGGGGGTGAAGCTTTCTTT.

This clonotype occurred many times. The chain recombines TRBV6-1 with TRBJ1-1, with 9 bases that match TRBD1. The CDR3 totals 16 residues. The germline V gene has CDR1 MNHNS and CDR2 SASEGT. The trim removed 6 bases at V and 1 base at J, leaving 9 bases unmatched. The CDR3 spells CASRHTGGAGNTEAFF. CDR3 DNA sequence: TGTGCCAGCAGACACACAGGGGGCGCGGGGAACACTGAAGCTTTCTTT.

This clonotype occurred many times. The chain links TRBV5-8 to TRBJ1-1, with D perhaps TRBD1 (5 bases). V gave up 1 base and J gave up 1 base, with 14 bases separating them. There are 16 residues in the CDR3. Germline CDR1 reads SGHTS; CDR2 reads YDEGEE. CDR3 loop: CASSLQGYRQNTEAFF. The CDR3 region has the DNA TGTGCCAGCAGCTTGCAAGGTTACAGGCAGAACACTGAAGCTTTCTTT.

This clonotype was recorded at least ten times. The genes are TRBV11-2 and TRBJ2-3; TRBD2 matches at 7 bases. The germline gives CDR1 SGHAT, CDR2 FQNNGV. This CDR3 region has 15 residues. J gave up 2 bases and V 6 bases, and 8 bases lay outside the gene matches. CDR3 amino acids: CASRQSAGTTDTQYF. Written as DNA, the CDR3 is TGTGCCAGCAGGCAATCAGCGGGGACCACAGATACGCAGTATTTT.

This clonotype was recorded at least ten times. The chain has TRBV3-1 and TRBJ2-7; D unclear. This CDR3 region has 13 residues. V lost 0 bases to trimming and J lost 9 bases, with 12 bases between them. CDR1 is LGHDT, CDR2 YNNKEL, per germline (reference sequence). CDR3 protein: CASSQDPMLGQYF. CDR3 DNA sequence: TGTGCCAGCAGCCAAGACCCCATGTTAGGGCAGTACTTC.

Ten or more counts support this clonotype. V usage is TRBV20-1 and J usage is TRBJ2-1; no clear D gene. Trimming took off 3 bases at V and 7 bases at J, with 13 bases between the two ends. Germline assignment: CDR1 DFQATT and CDR2 SNEGSKA (reference sequence). The CDR3 has 13 residues. The CDR3, as DNA: TGCAGTGCTAGGGTGCTGGCGGAAAATGAGCAGTTCTTC. Protein: CSARVLAENEQFF.

Many counts were recorded for this clonotype. The chain couples TRBV10-3 to TRBJ2-2; D unresolved. Per germline, CDR1 ENHRY and CDR2 SYGVKD. The CDR3 spans 15 residues. V was cut by 3 bases and J by 6 bases, with 14 bases left in between. In DNA form, the CDR3 reads TGTGCCATCAGTGACCGGACGAGAAGGGCCGGGGAGCTGTTTTTT. Translating gives CAISDRTRRAGELFF.

The chain employs TRBV20-1 and TRBJ2-4; D uncertain. Looked up from germline, CDR1 is DFQATT and CDR2 is SNEGSKA (reference sequence). The ends were cut back, 0 bases at V and 8 bases at J, with 14 bases in the middle. The CDR3 is 14 residues long. As DNA, the CDR3 is TGCAGTGCTAGAGAATGGAAACGAACTGACATTCAGTACTTC. Its protein is CSAREWKRTDIQYF.

This clonotype occurred many times. The chain recombines TRBV10-1 with TRBJ2-3; 9 positions agree with TRBD2. CDR3 length: 15 amino acids. CDR1 is WNHNN and CDR2 is SYGVQD in the germline V gene (reference sequence). Trimming removed 5 bases from V and 7 bases from J; junction bases left unmatched: 10. CDR3 nucleotides: TGCGCCAGCAGTTCTACATCTAGCGGGACTTATACGCAGTATTTT. It codes for CASSSTSSGTYTQYF.

This clonotype showed up just a few times. The chain combines TRBV20-1 with TRBJ2-3; D ambiguous. From germline, CDR1 is DFQATT and CDR2 SNEGSKA (reference sequence). This CDR3 is built from 19 residues. With 3 bases removed from V and 0 bases from J, the gap between germline ends came to 25 bases. In DNA form, the CDR3 reads TGCAGTGCTAGGTCGATCTATGCTCTCAGCCTTTCTAGCACAGATACGCAGTATTTT. Residues: CSARSIYALSLSSTDTQYF.

Worth noting for this clonotype: Relative to the germline gene, one junction end is altered; a read error may explain this. J is TRBJ2-2 and V is TRBV18; D not resolved. The CDR3 runs to 15 residues. In germline, CDR1 is KGHSH, CDR2 LQKENI. CDR3 residues: CASSPKSLNTGELFF. DNA for the CDR3: TGTGCCAGCTCACCAAAAAGCTTAAACACCGGAGAGCTGTTTTTT.

This clonotype appeared many times. The chain joins TRBV28 to TRBJ2-2; D ambiguous. Germline assignment: CDR1 MDHEN and CDR2 SYDVKM. V dropped 5 bases and J dropped 4 bases, with 11 bases sitting between them. There are 14 residues in the CDR3. The DNA of the CDR3 is TGTGCCAGCAGTGTTTATCTACTCACCGGGGAGCTGTTTTTT. Its translation: CASSVYLLTGELFF.

V usage is TRBV19 and J usage is TRBJ2-1; D not resolved. V lost 7 bases, J lost 3 bases, and 7 bases lay in between. Germline assignment: CDR1 LNHDA and CDR2 SQIVND (reference sequence). CDR3 length: 12 residues. The CDR3 loop is CASTGDYNEQFF. In nucleotides, the CDR3 is TGTGCCAGTACTGGGGACTACAATGAGCAGTTCTTC. Full variable domain (remainder filled in from reference TRBV19 and TRBJ2-1): DGGITQSPKYLFRKEGQNVTLSCEQNLNHDAMYWYRQDPGQGLRLIYYSQIVNDFQKGDIAEGYSVSREKKESFPLTVTSAQKNPTAFYLCASTGDYNEQFFGPGTRLTVL.

This clonotype was observed at least ten times. The V gene is TRBV5-1, the J gene TRBJ2-1, with 11 bases fitting TRBD2. This CDR3 is 14 amino acids long. V shed 5 bases, J shed 5 bases, and the junction held 3 bases outside the gene matches. Germline CDR1 SGHRS, CDR2 YFSETQ. This chain's CDR3 is CASSPTSGNNEQFF. Here the CDR3 DNA reads TGCGCCAGCAGTCCGACTAGCGGGAACAATGAGCAGTTCTTC.

The chain has TRBV9 and TRBJ1-1; D not certain. V lost 0 bases and J lost 7, with 7 bases in between. The CDR3 sequence is 12 residues long. Germline values: CDR1 SGDLS, CDR2 YYNGEE. The CDR3 protein is CASSVGAGEAFF. Here the CDR3 DNA reads TGTGCCAGCAGCGTAGGGGCCGGTGAAGCTTTCTTT.

The chain is built from TRBV5-4 and TRBJ2-1; 7 bases align to TRBD1. V was clipped by 3 bases and J by 5 bases; unmatched bases: 11. Germline CDR1 reads SGHNT; CDR2 reads YYREEE (reference sequence). The CDR3 runs to 16 residues. The CDR3 sequence: CASSSLRQGLDNEQFF. The CDR3 bases are TGTGCCAGCAGCTCACTACGACAGGGTTTGGACAATGAGCAGTTCTTC.

At least ten counts were recorded for this clonotype. This rearrangement joins TRBV6-1 to TRBJ2-2; unclear D gene. Germline CDR1 MNHNS, CDR2 SASEGT. The CDR3 totals 14 residues. The V end was cut by 5 bases, the J end by 4 bases, with 11 bases between. The CDR3 sequence: CASSNPRATGELFF. In DNA, the CDR3 is TGTGCCAGCAGTAATCCAAGAGCCACCGGGGAGCTGTTTTTT.

Concerning this clonotype: A much larger clone differs by one base, so this may be a read error. The chain combines TRBV10-3 with TRBJ1-5, with unresolved D. Looked up from germline, CDR1 is ENHRY and CDR2 is SYGVKD. Trimming pared 3 bases from V and 5 bases from J, leaving 8 bases between. The CDR3 is 13 amino acids. The CDR3, as DNA: TGTGCCATCAGTGACGGACGCGATCAGCCCCAGCATTTT. Encoded protein: CAISDGRDQPQHF.

CDR3 nucleotide sequence: TGTGCCAGCAGAAGACAGGGGGCCGGTAATGAGCAGTTCTTC. Translation: CASRRQGAGNEQFF. The chain couples TRBV7-9 to TRBJ2-1; 10 bases map to TRBD1. The V and J ends lost 6 bases and 7 bases, in that order; junction bases with no gene match: 6. Germline lookup yields CDR1 SEHNR and CDR2 FQNEAQ (reference sequence). The CDR3 consists of 14 residues.

This clonotype was detected many times. The genes are TRBV20-1 and TRBJ2-7, with TRBD2 matching 11 bases. CDR1 is DFQATT, CDR2 SNEGSKA, per germline (reference sequence). The CDR3 has 12 residues. CDR3 in amino acids: CSTSGGSYEQYF. CDR3 DNA: TGCAGCACTAGCGGGGGCTCCTACGAGCAGTACTTC.

The genes are TRBV12-3 or TRBV12-4 and TRBJ1-2; the match to TRBD1 covers 9 bases. The CDR3 spans 13 residues. Losses at the gene ends were 3 bases for V and 5 bases for J; bases not matched to a gene: 1. CDR3 in amino acids: CASSFGTGYGYTF. The CDR3 region has the DNA TGTGCCAGCAGTTTTGGGACAGGGTATGGCTACACCTTC.

The chain recombines TRBV7-8 with TRBJ2-2; 9 bases align to TRBD1. The germline V gene encodes CDR1 SGHVS and CDR2 FQNEAQ. This CDR3 is built from 15 residues. V dropped 6 bases and J dropped 9; count of bases not matched to a gene: 11. The CDR3 DNA reads as TGTGCCAGCAGAAACTACAGGGGGCGGGCCAGGGAGCTGTTTTTT. This sequence encodes CASRNYRGRARELFF. The complete variable domain, with remaining parts taken from reference TRBV7-8 and TRBJ2-2, reads GAGVSQSPRYKVAKRGQDVALRCDPISGHVSLFWYQQALGQGPEFLTYFQNEAQLDKSGLPSDRFFAERPEGSVSTLKIQRTQQEDSAVYLCASRNYRGRARELFFGEGSRLTVL.